The rows below give T cell receptor beta chains drawn from one sample of a study of identical twins. TCRdb processed the 5' RACE reads anew with MiXCR; each CDR3 protein has one entry. The sample holds a few hundred thousand distinct CDR3 sequences, less than 9.5% seen once. These records were also assigned to another study, of yellow fever vaccine responses in identical twins.

The sequencing sample was made of CD8+ T cells sorted from blood. The receptors derive from a woman between 18 and 29 years old in good health. Each CDR3 is given without its conserved first and last residue. Fields, in order: J gene, V gene, CDR3 protein.

TRBJ2-7	TRBV11-2	ASSLDLQGYEQY
TRBJ2-7	TRBV29-1	SVEVLDTPYEQY
TRBJ2-5	TRBV5-1	ASREGSGETQY
TRBJ2-7	TRBV4-3	ASSQEAASGRPHYEQY
TRBJ2-2	TRBV25-1	ASSGGSVAANTGELF
TRBJ1-2	TRBV11-2	ASSFGWAGLPLNYGYT
TRBJ1-5	TRBV27	ASSVDSSNQPQH
TRBJ2-7	TRBV20-1	SARRTGVYEQY
TRBJ2-1	TRBV5-1	ASSLVGKGQSL
TRBJ2-2	TRBV9	ASSDRPGTSGRAWTGELF
TRBJ2-6	TRBV6-2/TRBV6-3	ASTGTGLSGANVLT
TRBJ2-7	TRBV7-9	ASSVRDRDYEQY
TRBJ1-1	TRBV6-1	ASILSPGQGDTEAF
TRBJ2-7	TRBV20-1	SARDRNRRLAGPSEQY
TRBJ1-2	TRBV5-6	ASSLASLGWDREDGYT
TRBJ2-2	TRBV7-9	ASSSTPGQGNTGELF
TRBJ2-5	TRBV7-9	ASSLDLTSWETQY
TRBJ2-1	TRBV4-3	ASSQDIGLAVRNEQF
TRBJ2-1	TRBV20-1	SARDHVTGVYNEQF
TRBJ2-7	TRBV12-3/TRBV12-4	ASSPRGLNYEQY
TRBJ2-7	TRBV24-1	ATSDSSSVEQY
TRBJ2-1	TRBV4-3	ASSQDRLEQF
TRBJ2-7	TRBV27	ASSLNPLIWGSYEQY
TRBJ2-1	TRBV4-1	ASSPTDVAGGSYNEQF
TRBJ2-1	TRBV4-3	ASSQDYDNEQF
TRBJ2-7	TRBV5-5	ASNTRGSPYEQY
TRBJ1-2	TRBV10-3	AISGTGQGNNYGYT
TRBJ2-1	TRBV3-1	ASSQDMVAGGPHNEQF
TRBJ2-1	TRBV7-9	ASSFQGSSYNEQF
TRBJ2-1	TRBV7-9	ASKLGGVDEQF
TRBJ2-3	TRBV7-3	ASSPGGVTDTQY
TRBJ1-2	TRBV12-3/TRBV12-4	ASSLDPGGGVGYT
TRBJ2-3	TRBV7-6	ASSRRAGGTDTQY
TRBJ2-1	TRBV20-1	SARSLAGHNEQF
TRBJ2-5	TRBV20-1	SARGRDKPFYVETQY
TRBJ1-2	TRBV20-1	SATERVLDGYT
TRBJ2-1	TRBV4-2	ASSQETGGNYNEQF
TRBJ2-7	TRBV11-2	ASSLDEQGTRWRGSYEQY
TRBJ2-7	TRBV20-1	SARDVGVWVEQY
TRBJ2-2	TRBV5-1	ASSLEGTGELF
TRBJ2-7	TRBV3-1	ASSQGSHAYEQY
TRBJ2-2	TRBV4-3	ASSPKLGRNTGELF